The rows below give T cell receptor beta chains drawn from one sample of a study of T cell responses to AZD1222 COVID-19 vaccine. Measured with immunoSEQ multiplex PCR; TCRdb has only the in-frame clones, and not every one. The table shows about 99,000 clones, with 75% to 95% occurring only once. The sample here was peripheral blood, taken on day 0 of AZD1222 vaccination. The receptors were gathered from an adult in good health. Both conserved end residues are part of each CDR3. The D gene is left open where the match is weak. A clone size is listed for some rows: how often the clone was seen (once, few, many), or a class if it is expanded.

clone_size j_call v_call d_call cdr3_nt cdr3_aa
. TRBJ1-1 TRBV10-3 . TGTGCCATCAGTGAGTCGACGTCGTCTGAAGCTTTCTTT CAISESTSSEAFF
few TRBJ1-1 TRBV3-1/TRBV3-2 TRBD1 TGTGCCAGCAGCCATCCAGGGGGCACTGAAGCTTTCTTT CASSHPGGTEAFF
. TRBJ1-5 TRBV28 TRBD1 TGTGCCAGCAGTTTATTCGGGACAGGGGGAGGCAATCAGCCCCAGCATTTT CASSLFGTGGGNQPQHF
once TRBJ1-4 TRBV6-5 . TGTGCCAGCAGTTACAGGGCCGGGTCCGCTAATGAAAAACTGTTTTTT CASSYRAGSANEKLFF
. TRBJ1-1 TRBV12-5 TRBD1 TGTGCTATGGGACAGAGGAACACTGAAGCTTTCTTT CAMGQRNTEAFF
. TRBJ2-1 TRBV24-1 TRBD2 TGTGCCACCAGTGATTCACTAGCGGGAAGTTCCTACAATGAGCAGTTCTTC CATSDSLAGSSYNEQFF
. TRBJ2-2 TRBV10-1 TRBD2 TGCGCCAGCAGTGATCGCGGTAGCGGGGTCACCGGGGAGCTGTTTTTT CASSDRGSGVTGELFF
. TRBJ1-4 TRBV19 . TGTGCCAGTAGTCCCGGCCCAGGACTACCTGAAAAACTGTTTTTT CASSPGPGLPEKLFF
once TRBJ2-5 TRBV10-3 . TGTGCCATCAGCCTGGACAGCGCAGGGACCCAGTACTTC CAISLDSAGTQYF
. TRBJ1-2 TRBV5-1 . TGCGCCAGCAGCTTGGAGGCGTATGGCTACACCTTC CASSLEAYGYTF
once TRBJ2-7 TRBV11-3 TRBD2 TGTGCCAGCAGCTTAGATTTGCTAGCGGGAGGGCCTTACGAGCAGTACTTC CASSLDLLAGGPYEQYF
. TRBJ1-6 TRBV30 . TGTGCCTGGAGTGTCCAGTTGGCAGGATTCCCATCACCCCTCCACTTT CAWSVQLAGFPSPLHF
. TRBJ1-4 TRBV14 . TGTGCCAGCAGCCATCTATCAACTAATGAAAAACTGTTTTTT CASSHLSTNEKLFF
. TRBJ1-5 TRBV12-3/TRBV12-4 . TGTGCCACCTCGGTTGGGGGTGTTCAGCCCCAGCATTTT CATSVGGVQPQHF
. TRBJ2-7 TRBV11-2 . TGTGCCAGCAGCTTAGATGGGCTAGAAGAGCAGTACTTC CASSLDGLEEQYF
once TRBJ1-6 TRBV5-1 . TGCGCCAGCAGCTTGGAGGGACAAAATTCACCCCTCCACTTT CASSLEGQNSPLHF
. TRBJ1-4 TRBV28 . TGTGCCAGCAGTTCCATCAGGGGTGGAAAACTGTTTTTT CASSSIRGGKLFF
once TRBJ2-3 TRBV24-1 . TGTGCCACCAGTGAATGGGGGAGGTCAGATACGCAGTATTTT CATSEWGRSDTQYF
. TRBJ1-6 TRBV7-2 . TGTGCCAGCAGCGATTCGGGGGTTTCCCTCCACTTT CASSDSGVSLHF
. TRBJ2-3 TRBV5-1 . TGCGCCAGCAGCTTGGACGAAAATACGCAGTATTTT CASSLDENTQYF
. TRBJ2-1 TRBV7-9 . TGTGCCAGCAGCCCCCGTGAGAAGTCCTACAATGAGCAGTTCTTC CASSPREKSYNEQFF
. TRBJ2-3 TRBV5-1 . TGCGCCAGCGCTCGGTCGGGGGAGCGGCGAGATACGCAGTATTTT CASARSGERRDTQYF
. TRBJ1-6 TRBV7-2 . TGTGCCAGCAGCTTAGGCAGCTCCTATAATTCACCCCTCCACTTT CASSLGSSYNSPLHF
once TRBJ1-3 TRBV11-3 TRBD1 TGTGCCAGCAGCTTCGGGACAGGGGATTCTGGAAACACCATATATTTT CASSFGTGDSGNTIYF
. TRBJ1-2 TRBV28 . TGTGCCAGCGGATACGCTAACTATGGCTACACCTTC CASGYANYGYTF
. TRBJ2-1 TRBV30 . TGTGCCTGGAGGAAAGTTTTGAGGGAGCAGTTCTTC CAWRKVLREQFF
. TRBJ2-7 TRBV10-2 TRBD2 TGCGCCAGCAGTGATAGCGGGAGAGGCTACGAGCAGTACTTC CASSDSGRGYEQYF
. TRBJ2-7 TRBV4-2 TRBD1 TGTGCCAGCAGCCAACCGGGACAGGGTCCCGAGCAGTACTTC CASSQPGQGPEQYF
. TRBJ2-7 TRBV6-8 . TGTGCCAGCAGTTTTGCCCTGGGGCAGCATCGGCACGAGCAGTACTTC CASSFALGQHRHEQYF
once TRBJ2-4 TRBV28 . TGTGCCAGCAGCAGGGGAGCAGGGGCCAAAAACATTCAGTACTTC CASSRGAGAKNIQYF
. TRBJ1-1 TRBV27 TRBD1 TGTGCCAGCAGTTTAGGACCCCTGGACAGGGGACCTTACACTGAAGCTTTCTTT CASSLGPLDRGPYTEAFF
. TRBJ2-7 TRBV6-1 . TGTGCCAGCAGTGAAACTCCGGACAGCTTCTCCTACGAGCAGTACTTC CASSETPDSFSYEQYF
. TRBJ2-7 TRBV5-3 TRBD1 TGTGCCAGAAGCCCTAGGACAGGATCAGGCGAGCAGTACTTC CARSPRTGSGEQYF
. TRBJ1-1 TRBV30 . TGTGCCTGGAGTCCGGGGGGCGCGAACACTGAAGCTTTCTTT CAWSPGGANTEAFF
. TRBJ1-6 TRBV19 TRBD1 TGTGCCAGTAGCCCGGACAGGGGAAATTCACCCCTCCACTTT CASSPDRGNSPLHF
. TRBJ2-7 TRBV7-6 . TGTGCCAGCAGCCGTTCAGGATTTGACTCCTACGAGCAGTACTTC CASSRSGFDSYEQYF
once TRBJ2-7 TRBV27 . TGTGCCAGCGAAATAGGGGGGTCGGCCTTGGAAGAGCAGTACTTC CASEIGGSALEEQYF
. TRBJ2-7 TRBV19 TRBD1 TGTGCCAGTACTCCGGGACAGGGTTCCGAGCAGTACTTC CASTPGQGSEQYF
once TRBJ1-2 TRBV18 TRBD1 TGTGCCAGCTCCCCGGTGGACAGGGCTAACTATGGCTACACCTTC CASSPVDRANYGYTF
. TRBJ2-7 TRBV28 TRBD2 TGTGCCAGCAGATCGGGGGGGGAAAGCTCCTACGAGCAGTACTTC CASRSGGESSYEQYF
. TRBJ1-6 TRBV4-2 . TGTGCCAGCAGCCAAGATCCCGGATACAATTCACCCCTCCACTTT CASSQDPGYNSPLHF
. TRBJ2-1 TRBV5-4 TRBD1 TGTGCCAGCAGCTTGGACAGGGGGCGTAACAATGAGCAGTTCTTC CASSLDRGRNNEQFF